This T cell receptor beta chain is drawn from a study of cytomegalovirus exposure and HLA in healthy donors. General observations from the study: In an earlier analysis, most TCR beta V segments were productive about 87% or about 30% of the time. With further analysis later on, most CMV-associated TCR beta chains appeared HLA-restricted.

There are 13 residues in the CDR3. From germline, CDR1 is KGHSH and CDR2 LQKENI. V lost 6 bases, J lost 6 bases, and 13 bases lay in between. The PCR was carried out with 60 Vbeta primers and 13 Jbeta primers. Profiling relied on immunoSEQ multiplex PCR, and the TCRdb table lists in-frame clones only, not all of them. Of approximately 100,000 clones in the sample, 70% to 80% were seen once. In the case of this clone: Its matching antigen is unknown. At the DNA level, this CDR3 is encoded by other sequences in the same sample as well.

The chain recombines TRBV18 with TRBJ2-3, with D unclear. The sequenced sample consisted of PBMCs. The receptor was derived from a man aged 45-65 years in good health and CMV-seropositive. The DNA of the CDR3 is TGTGCCAGCTCCCCAACGGGTAGGGATACGCAGTATTTT. Its translation is CASSPTGRDTQYF.